This T cell receptor beta chain was identified in a study of identifying expanded T cells in peripheral blood. To note about this clone: No antigen is known for it.

Study-level results: Clone count variance between roughly 2-week samples rose with total template count. Differentially abundant clones: around 1.2 between replicates, around 17 at two to three weeks, 18 to 20 at four.

Generated by immunoSEQ multiplex PCR, the TCRdb table keeps only in-frame clones and is missing some. The sample includes approximately 100,000 clones, approximately 88% of them seen just once. No infections or other immune events were documented during collection. This sequence was found in a person aged 18 to 70 in good health. The sequencing sample was made of blood.

In DNA form, the CDR3 reads TGTGCCAGCAGTTTTCAGAGAGCAAATCAGCCCCAGCATTTT. Its protein product is CASSFQRANQPQHF. This chain links TRBV27 with TRBJ1-5; the D is unclear. The germline gives CDR1 MNHEY, CDR2 SMNVEV (reference sequence). The CDR3 is 14 amino acids. V shed 3 bases and J shed 4 bases, with 10 bases lying between them.